This TCR beta chain was obtained from a study of CXCR3-negative and CXCR3-positive naive CD8 T cells. Each TRB cDNA library was prepared by 5' RACE (with UMI labels). From its re-call of the 5' RACE reads, TCRdb lists each CDR3 protein once, without DNA. The sample table includes approximately 66,000 distinct CDR3 sequences. From germline, CDR1 is MDHEN and CDR2 SYDVKM. The CDR3 has 16 amino acids. Phenotypically, naive CD8+ T cells corresponded to CD45RO-CCR7+CD27+CD95-. The V call is TRBV28, the J call TRBJ2-1; TCRdb selects TRBD2, and the lack of DNA leaves this call unchecked. Sequencing was done on a sample of naive CXCR3- CD8+ T cells from blood. Subset given: CD45RO-CCR7+CD27+CD95- naive CD8+ T cells lacking CXCR3 (TNR3-). This clonotype was sampled from a human donor in good health. Some clones in this sample may be carry-over from other donors' samples. The CDR3 is CASSFLASGANNEQFF.